The clone carrying this T cell receptor beta chain was seen only a few times. The target antigen is unknown. CDR3 length: 14 residues. With 1 base removed from V and 3 bases from J, the gap between germline ends came to 6 bases. The V gene's germline CDR1 is SNHLY and CDR2 FYNNEI. The data stem from a study of T cells in Graves' hyperthyroidism and ophthalmopathy. Overall study findings and caveats: The model forecast ophthalmopathy, anticipating it by a median about 6.5 months before onset.

Any patient presenting with uncontrolled infection, other autoimmune disease, pregnancy or lactation was left out. RNA transcripts were the template for amplifying TCR beta CDR3 regions. First-round RT-PCR of the TCR CDR3 relied on the HTBI primer set. Each CDR3 protein gets one entry after TCRdb re-called the multiplex PCR reads with MiXCR. The repertoire holds approximately 220,000 distinct CDR3 sequences, 15% to 20% seen once, with around 43% in the top ten. The source material was blood. The source of this sequence is a man aged 35-49 years with Graves' hyperthyroidism. This chain uses TRBV2 with TRBJ1-4, with D uncertain. The CDR3 here is CASSEGQPNEKLFF. CDR3 DNA: TGTGCCAGCAGTGAAGGTCAGCCTAATGAAAAACTGTTTTTT.